What follows is one T cell receptor (beta chain) and its context. Its antigen is unidentified. The data were obtained in a study of T cells in localized non-small cell lung cancer. Study-level findings and limits: Higher blood T cell density went with longer overall survival.

Produced via immunoSEQ multiplex PCR; TCRdb's table is partial and in-frame only. The sample includes fewer than 3,000 clones, roughly 29% seen only once; the top ten take around a fifth. Germline V CDR1 and CDR2: SGHRS, YFSETQ. V shed 0 bases and J 9 bases; nucleotides not matched to a gene: 10. The CDR3 runs 16 residues. The TCR comes from a male donor at least 60 years old with stage II squamous cell lung carcinoma. Sequenced here: lung tumor tissue, sampled before any cancer treatment. This sequence joins TRBV5-1 and TRBJ2-2; 8 bases agree with TRBD2. DNA of the CDR3: TGCGCCAGCAGCTTGGCGGTGCGGGGGGATTCCAGGGAGCTGTTTTTT. It encodes CASSLAVRGDSRELFF. Together with reference TRBV5-1 and TRBJ2-2, the CDR3 gives the full variable domain: KAGVTQTPRYLIKTRGQQVTLSCSPISGHRSVSWYQQTPGQGLQFLFEYFSETQRNKGNFPGRFSGRQFSNSRSEMNVSTLELGDSALYLCASSLAVRGDSRELFFGEGSRLTVL.